The entry that follows covers one T cell receptor beta chain sequence. Generated by immunoSEQ multiplex PCR, the TCRdb table keeps only in-frame clones and is missing some. The data contain 9,500 to 15,000 clones, 75% to 90% of them singletons. The data were taken from a study of somatic mutations in cytotoxic T cells in rheumatoid arthritis. The germline CDR1 and CDR2 sequences are SGHRS and YFSETQ. V lost 6 bases and J lost 2, with 14 bases in between. The CDR3 spans 14 residues. This sequence joins TRBV5-1 and TRBJ2-5, with D perhaps matching TRBD2 (6 bases). The receptor comes from a woman between 55 and 75 years old in good health. Sequencing was carried out using CD8+ T cells sorted from blood. This CDR3 is CASNTGTQQETQYF. The CDR3 region has the DNA TGCGCCAGCAATACCGGGACTCAACAAGAGACCCAGTACTTC.